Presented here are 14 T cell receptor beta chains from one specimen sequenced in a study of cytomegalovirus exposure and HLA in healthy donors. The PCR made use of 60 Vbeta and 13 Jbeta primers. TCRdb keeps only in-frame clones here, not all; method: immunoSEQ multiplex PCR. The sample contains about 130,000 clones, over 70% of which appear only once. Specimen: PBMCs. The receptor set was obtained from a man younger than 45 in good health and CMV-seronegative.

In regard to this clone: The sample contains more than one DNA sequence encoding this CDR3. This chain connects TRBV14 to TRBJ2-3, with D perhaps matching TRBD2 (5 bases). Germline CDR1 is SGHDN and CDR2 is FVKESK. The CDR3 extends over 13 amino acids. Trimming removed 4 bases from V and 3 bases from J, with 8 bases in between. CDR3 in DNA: TGTGCCAGCAGCCCGCCGGGGACAGATACGCAGTATTTT. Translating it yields CASSPPGTDTQYF.

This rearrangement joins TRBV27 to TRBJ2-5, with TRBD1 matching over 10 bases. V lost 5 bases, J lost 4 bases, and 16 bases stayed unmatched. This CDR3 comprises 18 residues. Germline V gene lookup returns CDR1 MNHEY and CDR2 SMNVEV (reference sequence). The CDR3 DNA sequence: TGTGCCAGCAGTCCTACGCCACCGGGACAGGGGTGGGTAGAGACCCAGTACTTC. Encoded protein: CASSPTPPGQGWVETQYF.

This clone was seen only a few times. CDR3 loop: CASSLGGDPEAFF. The CDR3 nucleotides are TGTGCCAGCAGCTTAGGAGGAGACCCTGAAGCTTTCTTT. The chain uses TRBV13 and TRBJ1-1; D not certain. Germline assignment: CDR1 PRHDT and CDR2 FYEKMQ (reference sequence). This CDR3 contains 13 residues. Trimming removed 0 bases from V and 6 bases from J, with 8 bases in between.

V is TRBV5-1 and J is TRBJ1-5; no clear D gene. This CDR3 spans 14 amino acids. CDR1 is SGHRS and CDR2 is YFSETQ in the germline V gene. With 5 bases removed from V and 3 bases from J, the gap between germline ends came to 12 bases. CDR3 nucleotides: TGCGCCAGCAGATCCGACGGGTACAATCAGCCCCAGCATTTT. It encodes CASRSDGYNQPQHF.

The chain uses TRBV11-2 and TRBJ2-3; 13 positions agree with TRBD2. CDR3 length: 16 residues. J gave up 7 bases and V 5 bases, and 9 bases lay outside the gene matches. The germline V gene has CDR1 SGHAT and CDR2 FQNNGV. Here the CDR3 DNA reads TGTGCCAGCAGCCGAGATGGACTAGCGGGAGTACATACGCAGTATTTT. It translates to CASSRDGLAGVHTQYF. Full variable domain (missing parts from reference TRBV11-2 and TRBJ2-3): EAGVAQSPRYKIIEKRQSVAFWCNPISGHATLYWYQQILGQGPKLLIQFQNNGVVDDSQLPKDRFSAERLKGVDSTLKIQPAKLEDSAVYLCASSRDGLAGVHTQYFGPGTRLTVL.

The DNA for the CDR3 is TGCGCCAGCAGCCCGGAGGGACAGGGTACTGGAAACACCATATATTTT. It codes for CASSPEGQGTGNTIYF. This sequence joins TRBV5-1 and TRBJ1-3, with 9 bases aligning to TRBD1. Germline lookup yields CDR1 SGHRS and CDR2 YFSETQ. V was pared by 4 bases and J by 2 bases, with 7 bases of the junction left unmatched. The CDR3 has 16 residues.

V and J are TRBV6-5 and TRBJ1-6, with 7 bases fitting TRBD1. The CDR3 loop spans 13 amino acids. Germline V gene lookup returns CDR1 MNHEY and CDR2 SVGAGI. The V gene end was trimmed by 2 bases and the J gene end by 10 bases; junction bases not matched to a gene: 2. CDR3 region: CASSYGQDSPLHF. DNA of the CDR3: TGTGCCAGCAGTTACGGACAGGACTCACCCCTCCACTTT.

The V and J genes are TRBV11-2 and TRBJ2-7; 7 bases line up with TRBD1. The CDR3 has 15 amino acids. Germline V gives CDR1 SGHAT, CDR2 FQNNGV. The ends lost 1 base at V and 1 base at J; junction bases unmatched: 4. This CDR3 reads CASSLGAGGSYEQYF. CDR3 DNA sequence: TGTGCCAGCAGCTTAGGGGCAGGGGGTTCCTACGAGCAGTACTTC.

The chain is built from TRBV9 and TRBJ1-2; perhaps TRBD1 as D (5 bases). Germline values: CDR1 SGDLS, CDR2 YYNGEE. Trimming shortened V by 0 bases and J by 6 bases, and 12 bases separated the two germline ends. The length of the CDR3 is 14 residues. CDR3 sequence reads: CASSVGGRADGYTF. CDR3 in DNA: TGTGCCAGCAGCGTAGGAGGCAGGGCGGATGGCTACACCTTC. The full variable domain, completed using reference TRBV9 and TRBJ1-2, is DSGVTQTPKHLITATGQRVTLRCSPRSGDLSVYWYQQSLDQGLQFLIQYYNGEERAKGNILERFSAQQFPDLHSELNLSSLELGDSALYFCASSVGGRADGYTFGSGTRLTVV.

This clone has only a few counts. CDR3 DNA: TGCAGCGTTGACTCCGCCAGGGCAGGAGAGACCCAGTACTTC. Residues: CSVDSARAGETQYF. The chain joins TRBV29-1 to TRBJ2-5; tentative D call: TRBD1 (5 bases). Deletions cut 3 bases from V and 4 bases from J, with 15 bases between. The CDR3 runs 14 residues. The germline CDR1 and CDR2 sequences are SQVTM and ANQGSEA.

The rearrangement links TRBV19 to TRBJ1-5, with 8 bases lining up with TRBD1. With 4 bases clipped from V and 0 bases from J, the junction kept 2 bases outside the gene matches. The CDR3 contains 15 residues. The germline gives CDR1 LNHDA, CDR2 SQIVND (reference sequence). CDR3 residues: CASSRTGFSNQPQHF. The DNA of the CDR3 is TGTGCCAGTAGTAGGACAGGGTTTAGCAATCAGCCCCAGCATTTT.

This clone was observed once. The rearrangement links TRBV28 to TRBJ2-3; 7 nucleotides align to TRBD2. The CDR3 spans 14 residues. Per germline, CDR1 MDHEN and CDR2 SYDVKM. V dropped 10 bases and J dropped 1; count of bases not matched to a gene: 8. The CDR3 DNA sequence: TGTGCCACTTTTACTGGGGGGGGCACAGATACGCAGTATTTT. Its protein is CATFTGGGTDTQYF.

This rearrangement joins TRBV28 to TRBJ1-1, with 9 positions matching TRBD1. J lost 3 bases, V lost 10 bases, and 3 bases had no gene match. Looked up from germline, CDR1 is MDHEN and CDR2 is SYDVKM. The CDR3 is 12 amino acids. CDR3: CAIRQGDTEAFF. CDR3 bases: TGTGCCATCCGACAGGGGGACACTGAAGCTTTCTTT.

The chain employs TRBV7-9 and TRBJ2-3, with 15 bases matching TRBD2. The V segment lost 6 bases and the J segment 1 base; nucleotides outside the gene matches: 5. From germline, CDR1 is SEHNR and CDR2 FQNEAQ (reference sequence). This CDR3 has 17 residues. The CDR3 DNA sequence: TGTGCCAGCAGAGGACTAGCGGGGGGGCTCGGCACAGATACGCAGTATTTT. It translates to CASRGLAGGLGTDTQYF.